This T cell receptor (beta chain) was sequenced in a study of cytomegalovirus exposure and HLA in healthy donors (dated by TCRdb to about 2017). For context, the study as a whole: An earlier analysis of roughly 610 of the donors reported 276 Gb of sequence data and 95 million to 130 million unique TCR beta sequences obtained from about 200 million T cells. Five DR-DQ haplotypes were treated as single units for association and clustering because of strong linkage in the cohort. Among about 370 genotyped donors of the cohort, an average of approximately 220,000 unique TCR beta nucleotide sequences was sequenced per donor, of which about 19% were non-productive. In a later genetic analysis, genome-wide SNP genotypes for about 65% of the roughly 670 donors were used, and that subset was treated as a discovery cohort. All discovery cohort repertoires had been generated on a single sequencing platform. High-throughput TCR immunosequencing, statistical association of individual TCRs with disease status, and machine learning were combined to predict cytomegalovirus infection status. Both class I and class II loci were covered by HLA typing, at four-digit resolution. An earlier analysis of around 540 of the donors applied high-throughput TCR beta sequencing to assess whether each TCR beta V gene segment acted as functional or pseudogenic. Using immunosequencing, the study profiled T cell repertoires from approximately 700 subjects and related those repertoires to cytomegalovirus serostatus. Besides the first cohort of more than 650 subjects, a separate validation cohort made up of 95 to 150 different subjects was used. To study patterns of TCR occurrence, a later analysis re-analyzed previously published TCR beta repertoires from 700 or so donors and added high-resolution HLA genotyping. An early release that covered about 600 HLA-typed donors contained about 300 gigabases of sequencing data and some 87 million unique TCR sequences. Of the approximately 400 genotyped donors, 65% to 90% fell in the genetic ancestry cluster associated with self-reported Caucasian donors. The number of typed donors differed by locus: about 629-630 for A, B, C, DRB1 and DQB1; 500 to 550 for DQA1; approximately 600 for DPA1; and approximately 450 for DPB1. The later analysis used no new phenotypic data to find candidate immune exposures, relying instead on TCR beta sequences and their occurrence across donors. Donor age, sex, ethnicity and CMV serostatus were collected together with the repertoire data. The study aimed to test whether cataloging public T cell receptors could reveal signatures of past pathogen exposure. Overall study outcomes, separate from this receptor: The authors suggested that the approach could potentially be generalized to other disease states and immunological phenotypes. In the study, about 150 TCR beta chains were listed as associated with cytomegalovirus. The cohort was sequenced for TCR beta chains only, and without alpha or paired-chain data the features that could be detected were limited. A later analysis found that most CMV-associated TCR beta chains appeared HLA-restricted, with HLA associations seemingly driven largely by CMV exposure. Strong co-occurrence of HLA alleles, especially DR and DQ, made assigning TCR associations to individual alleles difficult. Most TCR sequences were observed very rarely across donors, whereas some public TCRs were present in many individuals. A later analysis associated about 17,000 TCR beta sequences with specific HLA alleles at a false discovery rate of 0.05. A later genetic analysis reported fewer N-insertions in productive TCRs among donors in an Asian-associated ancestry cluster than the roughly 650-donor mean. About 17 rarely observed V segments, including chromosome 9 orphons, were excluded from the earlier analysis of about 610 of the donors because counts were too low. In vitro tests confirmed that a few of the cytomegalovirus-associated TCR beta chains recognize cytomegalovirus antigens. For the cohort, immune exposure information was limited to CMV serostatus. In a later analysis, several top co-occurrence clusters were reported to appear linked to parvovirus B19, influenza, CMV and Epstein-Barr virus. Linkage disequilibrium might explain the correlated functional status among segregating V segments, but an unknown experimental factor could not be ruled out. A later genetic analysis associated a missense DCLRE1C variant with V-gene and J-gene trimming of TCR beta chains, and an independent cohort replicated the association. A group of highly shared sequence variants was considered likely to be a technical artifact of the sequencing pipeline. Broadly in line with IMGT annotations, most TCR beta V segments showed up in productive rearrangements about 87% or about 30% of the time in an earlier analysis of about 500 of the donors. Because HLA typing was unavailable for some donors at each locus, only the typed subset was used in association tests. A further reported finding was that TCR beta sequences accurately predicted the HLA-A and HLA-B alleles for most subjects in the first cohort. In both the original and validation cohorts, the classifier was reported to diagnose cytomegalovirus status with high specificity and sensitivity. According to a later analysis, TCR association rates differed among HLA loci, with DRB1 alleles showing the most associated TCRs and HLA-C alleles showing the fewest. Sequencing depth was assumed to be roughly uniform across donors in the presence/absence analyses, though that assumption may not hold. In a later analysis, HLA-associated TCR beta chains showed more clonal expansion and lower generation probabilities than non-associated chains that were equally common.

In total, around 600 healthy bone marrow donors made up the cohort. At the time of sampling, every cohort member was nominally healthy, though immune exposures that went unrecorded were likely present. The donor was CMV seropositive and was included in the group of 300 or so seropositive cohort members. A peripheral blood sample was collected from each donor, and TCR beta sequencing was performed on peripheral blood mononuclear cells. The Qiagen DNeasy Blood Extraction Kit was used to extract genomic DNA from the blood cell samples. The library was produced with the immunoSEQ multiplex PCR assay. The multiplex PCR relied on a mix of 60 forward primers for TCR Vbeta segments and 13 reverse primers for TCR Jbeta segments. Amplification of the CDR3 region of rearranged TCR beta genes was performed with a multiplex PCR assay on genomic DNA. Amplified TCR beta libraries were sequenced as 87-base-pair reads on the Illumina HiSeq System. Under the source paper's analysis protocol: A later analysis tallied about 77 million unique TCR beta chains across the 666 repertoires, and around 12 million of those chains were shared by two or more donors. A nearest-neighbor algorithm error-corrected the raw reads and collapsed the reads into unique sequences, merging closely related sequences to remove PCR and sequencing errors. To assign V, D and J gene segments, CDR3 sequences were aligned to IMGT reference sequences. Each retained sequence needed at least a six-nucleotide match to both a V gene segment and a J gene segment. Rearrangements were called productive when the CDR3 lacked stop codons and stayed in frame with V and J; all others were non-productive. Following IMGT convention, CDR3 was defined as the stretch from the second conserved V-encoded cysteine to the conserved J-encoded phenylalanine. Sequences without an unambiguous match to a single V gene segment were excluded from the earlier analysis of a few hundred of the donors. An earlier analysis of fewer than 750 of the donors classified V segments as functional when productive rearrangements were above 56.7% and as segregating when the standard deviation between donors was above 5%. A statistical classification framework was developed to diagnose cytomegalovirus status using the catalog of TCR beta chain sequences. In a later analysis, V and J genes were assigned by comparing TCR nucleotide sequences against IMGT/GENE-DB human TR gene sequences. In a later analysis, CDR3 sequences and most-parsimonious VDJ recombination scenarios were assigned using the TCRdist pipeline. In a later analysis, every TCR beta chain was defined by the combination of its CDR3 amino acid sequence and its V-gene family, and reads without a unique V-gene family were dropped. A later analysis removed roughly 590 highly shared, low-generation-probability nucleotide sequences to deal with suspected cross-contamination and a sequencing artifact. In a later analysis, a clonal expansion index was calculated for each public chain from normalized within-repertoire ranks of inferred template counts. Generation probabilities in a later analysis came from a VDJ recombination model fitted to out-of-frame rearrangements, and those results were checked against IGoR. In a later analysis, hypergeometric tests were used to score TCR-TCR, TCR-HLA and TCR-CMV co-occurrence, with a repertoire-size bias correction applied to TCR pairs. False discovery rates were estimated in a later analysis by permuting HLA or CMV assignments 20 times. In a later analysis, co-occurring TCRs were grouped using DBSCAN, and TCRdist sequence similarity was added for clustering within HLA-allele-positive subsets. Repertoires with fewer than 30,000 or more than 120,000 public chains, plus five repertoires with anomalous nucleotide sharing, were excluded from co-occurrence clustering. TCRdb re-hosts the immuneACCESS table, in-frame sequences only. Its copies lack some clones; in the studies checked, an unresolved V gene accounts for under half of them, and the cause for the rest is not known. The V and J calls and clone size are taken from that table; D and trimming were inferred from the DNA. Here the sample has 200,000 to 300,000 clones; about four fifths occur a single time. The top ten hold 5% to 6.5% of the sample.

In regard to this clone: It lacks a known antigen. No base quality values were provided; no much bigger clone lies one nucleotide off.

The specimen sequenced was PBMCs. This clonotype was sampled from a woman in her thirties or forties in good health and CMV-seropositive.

At the DNA level, the sequence is TGTGCCAGCAGCTTTAAGGGGACTAGCACAGATACGCAGTATTTT. Translated, it gives CASSFKGTSTDTQYF. This sequence uses TRBV5-6 and TRBJ2-3; TRBD2 is a possible D gene, resting on 6 matching bases. The CDR1 and CDR2 encoded by the germline V gene are SGHDT and YYEEEE. V loses 2 bases of germline sequence and J loses 0 bases, and the interval between the two ends is 10 bases. The cysteine opens and the phenylalanine closes a CDR3 of 15 amino acids. The only DNA kept is the CDR3, 45 bases in frame from the first base.